This entry lists 22 T cell receptor beta chains sequenced from one sample in a study of T-cell reconstitution after alpha-beta-depleted transplantation in children. TCRbeta library preparation incorporated unique molecular identifiers. Each CDR3 protein gets one entry after TCRdb re-called the PCR reads with MiXCR. The table has more than 550,000 distinct CDR3 sequences, roughly a tenth seen once. The input for sequencing was PBMCs from the stem cell graft donor, taken from the stem cell graft. Every receptor here comes from a human donor who donated a stem cell graft to a child with acute myeloid leukemia.

This clonotype was observed many times. The genes are TRBV10-3 and TRBJ1-2; D ambiguous. CDR3 length equals 13 residues. Germline CDR1 reads ENHRY; CDR2 reads SYGVKD. Trimming removed 7 bases at V and 8 bases at J, with 17 bases between. The CDR3: CAIKRPANRGYTF. CDR3 DNA: TGTGCCATCAAGCGTCCAGCGAATAGAGGCTACACCTTC.

This chain joins TRBV27 and TRBJ2-7; D gene unclear. V lost 3 bases and J 5 bases, leaving 26 bases between the germline ends. There are 18 residues in the CDR3. From germline, CDR1 is MNHEY and CDR2 SMNVEV (reference sequence). CDR3 in DNA: TGTGCCAGCAGTTTGATCCCTCGGTCCATTCCATTTAGGGACGAGCAGTACTTC. As protein: CASSLIPRSIPFRDEQYF.

This clonotype was detected a few times. The chain combines TRBV6-1 with TRBJ2-1; D possibly matches TRBD1 or TRBD2 (5 bases each). The CDR3 loop spans 13 amino acids. V lost 5 bases and J 12 bases, leaving 17 bases between the germline ends. Germline V CDR1 and CDR2: MNHNS, SASEGT. The CDR3 nucleotides read TGTGCCAGCAGTACCGGGACGGCGCTGGGGCAGTTCTTC. It codes for CASSTGTALGQFF.

V gene TRBV20-1 combines with J gene TRBJ1-5, with D maybe TRBD1 (5 bases). The germline CDR1 and CDR2 sequences are DFQATT and SNEGSKA (reference sequence). Between the trimmed V and J ends, which lost 4 bases and 4 bases, there was a span of 11 bases. The CDR3 is 13 amino acids. CDR3 DNA: TGCAGTGCTAACCCGGGGGGGAATCAGCCCCAGCATTTT. Its translation: CSANPGGNQPQHF.

In this sample, this clonotype turned up many times. The V call is TRBV29-1, the J call TRBJ2-1, with TRBD2 as a possible D gene (6 bases). Germline assignment: CDR1 SQVTM and CDR2 ANQGSEA. The CDR3 runs to 16 residues. Trimming removed 4 bases from V and 9 bases from J, with 25 bases in between. CDR3 protein: CSVVSGLQTRSGEQFF. The CDR3, as DNA: TGCAGCGTTGTATCAGGACTACAGACTCGGTCTGGTGAGCAGTTCTTC.

The chain employs TRBV20-1 and TRBJ2-2; 8 bases fit TRBD1. The CDR3 is made up of 14 amino acids. V shed 2 bases, J shed 4 bases, and the junction held 3 bases outside the gene matches. Germline assignment: CDR1 DFQATT and CDR2 SNEGSKA (reference sequence). The CDR3 reads CSARQGARTGELFF. The DNA of the CDR3 is TGCAGTGCTAGACAGGGGGCGCGCACCGGGGAGCTGTTTTTT.

This chain connects TRBV11-2 to TRBJ2-5, with 10 nucleotides matching TRBD2. The CDR3 loop spans 18 amino acids. Looked up from germline, CDR1 is SGHAT and CDR2 is FQNNGV. V was pared by 4 bases and J by 3 bases, with 14 bases of the junction left unmatched. In DNA, the CDR3 is TGTGCCAGCAGCTCCATCCAGAAAGCGGGAGGGTACGAAGAGACCCAGTACTTC. Amino acids: CASSSIQKAGGYEETQYF.

This rearrangement joins TRBV20-1 to TRBJ2-2; the match to TRBD2 covers 8 bases. With 6 bases clipped from V and 1 base from J, the junction kept 7 bases outside the gene matches. Germline CDR1 DFQATT, CDR2 SNEGSKA (reference sequence). The CDR3 runs to 15 residues. CDR3 nucleotides: TGCAGTGCCAGTTTAACTAGCGGGAACACCGGGGAGCTGTTTTTT. It is translated as CSASLTSGNTGELFF.

J is TRBJ2-5 and V is TRBV7-9, with 9 bases aligning to TRBD2. V was clipped by 5 bases and J by 5 bases; unmatched bases: 6. This CDR3 contains 14 residues. Germline CDR1 SEHNR, CDR2 FQNEAQ (reference sequence). The DNA of the CDR3 is TGTGCCAGCAGCCGAAGGGGGACTAGCGAGACCCAGTACTTC. Translation gives CASSRRGTSETQYF.

Ten or more counts support this clonotype. The chain carries TRBV28 and TRBJ2-2, with D possibly TRBD2 on 5 matching bases. In germline, CDR1 is MDHEN, CDR2 SYDVKM. The CDR3 is 16 amino acids. The V end was cut by 5 bases, the J end by 5 bases, with 18 bases between. CDR3 loop: CASSLAGGLLTGELFF. CDR3 bases: TGTGCCAGCAGTCTCGCGGGCGGACTGTTAACCGGGGAGCTGTTTTTT. Full variable domain (missing parts from reference TRBV28 and TRBJ2-2): DVKVTQSSRYLVKRTGEKVFLECVQDMDHENMFWYRQDPGLGLRLIYFSYDVKMKEKGDIPEGYSVSREKKERFSLILESASTNQTSMYLCASSLAGGLLTGELFFGEGSRLTVL.

V usage is TRBV6-4 and J usage is TRBJ2-3, with D hard to call. The CDR3 has 15 amino acids. V lost 6 bases to trimming and J lost 4 bases, with 17 bases between them. Germline V lookup: CDR1 MRHNA, CDR2 SNTAGT. CDR3 in DNA: TGTGCCAGCAGCCCCAGCTCAAGTGGCGCAGATACGCAGTATTTT. This codes for CASSPSSSGADTQYF.

The V call is TRBV19, the J call TRBJ2-7; D might be TRBD1 (6 bases). Germline lookup yields CDR1 LNHDA and CDR2 SQIVND (reference sequence). CDR3 length equals 15 residues. Trimming shortened V by 5 bases and J by 3 bases, and 17 bases separated the two germline ends. The chain's CDR3 is CASSPRQEINYEQYF. DNA of the CDR3: TGTGCCAGTAGTCCCCGACAGGAAATAAACTACGAGCAGTACTTC. The full variable domain, rest sourced from reference TRBV19 and TRBJ2-7, is DGGITQSPKYLFRKEGQNVTLSCEQNLNHDAMYWYRQDPGQGLRLIYYSQIVNDFQKGDIAEGYSVSREKKESFPLTVTSAQKNPTAFYLCASSPRQEINYEQYFGPGTRLTVT.

The chain joins TRBV5-6 to TRBJ1-6, with D unresolved. The CDR3 is 16 amino acids. The germline V gene has CDR1 SGHDT and CDR2 YYEEEE. V lost 4 bases, J lost 0 bases, and 11 bases lay in between. The CDR3 coding sequence is TGTGCCAGCAGCCTGACGGCGAGCTCCTATAATTCACCCCTCCACTTT. As protein: CASSLTASSYNSPLHF.

The chain is built from TRBV20-1 and TRBJ1-5; D is perhaps TRBD1 (5 bases). The V end was cut by 0 bases, the J end by 0 bases, with 12 bases between. Germline-derived CDR1 and CDR2 are DFQATT and SNEGSKA (reference sequence). The CDR3 is 16 amino acids. The CDR3, as DNA: TGCAGTGCTAGAGATCTGGGCAGGGATAGCAATCAGCCCCAGCATTTT. As protein: CSARDLGRDSNQPQHF.

The rearrangement uses TRBV15 and TRBJ2-3, with 11 bases matching TRBD2. Trimming removed 2 bases from V and 5 bases from J; junction bases left unmatched: 0. Germline CDR1 is LNHNV and CDR2 is YYDKDF (reference sequence). The CDR3 runs 14 residues. CDR3 region: CATSRLAGGDTQYF. The CDR3 nucleotides are TGTGCCACCAGCAGACTAGCGGGAGGAGATACGCAGTATTTT. The variable domain in full, with the rest retrieved from reference TRBV15 and TRBJ2-3, is DAMVIQNPRYQVTQFGKPVTLSCSQTLNHNVMYWYQQKSSQAPKLLFHYYDKDFNNEADTPDNFQSRRPNTSFCFLDIRSPGLGDTAMYLCATSRLAGGDTQYFGPGTRLTVL.

This clonotype was found a few times. CDR3 nucleotide sequence: TGTGCCAGCAGGCCCACAGGGGTACGGTATGGCTACACCTTC. Its translation: CASRPTGVRYGYTF. The chain uses TRBV27 and TRBJ1-2; TRBD1 agrees at 7 bases. Germline CDR1 MNHEY, CDR2 SMNVEV (reference sequence). V gave up 6 bases and J gave up 5 bases; unmatched junction bases: 9. CDR3 length: 14 amino acids.

This clonotype was seen many times. The chain carries TRBV24-1 and TRBJ2-1, with TRBD2 matching over 7 bases. The CDR3 runs to 16 residues. V was clipped by 4 bases and J by 4 bases; unmatched bases: 9. Germline V gives CDR1 KGHDR, CDR2 SFDVKD. This CDR3 is CATSDRLGTTYNEQFF. Here the CDR3 DNA reads TGTGCCACCAGTGACCGACTAGGGACTACTTACAATGAGCAGTTCTTC.

V gene TRBV29-1 combines with J gene TRBJ2-4; D call uncertain. Per the germline V gene, CDR1 is SQVTM and CDR2 is ANQGSEA. This CDR3 has 13 residues. V lost 6 bases, J lost 0 bases, and 9 bases lay in between. The CDR3 nucleotides read TGCAGCGTCTATTACAGAGCCAAAAACATTCAGTACTTC. This encodes CSVYYRAKNIQYF.

The rearrangement links TRBV5-6 to TRBJ2-7; the D gene could be TRBD1 or TRBD2 (5 bases each). Germline values: CDR1 SGHDT, CDR2 YYEEEE. Trimming removed 4 bases from V and 6 bases from J, with 17 bases in between. The CDR3 is made up of 14 amino acids. The CDR3 sequence: CASSPRLLGTEQYF. The CDR3 coding sequence is TGTGCCAGCAGCCCTCGCCTGCTGGGGACCGAGCAGTACTTC.

This clonotype was observed a handful of times. The rearrangement links TRBV25-1 to TRBJ1-5; no firm D call. CDR1 is MGHDK, CDR2 SYGVNS, per germline. V lost 4 bases, J lost 5 bases, and 12 bases lay in between. The CDR3 contains 14 residues. Here the CDR3 DNA reads TGTGCCAGCAGTGGGTTCTTTGCGGATCAGCCCCAGCATTTT. Its translation is CASSGFFADQPQHF.

This clonotype was counted a few times. Here the CDR3 DNA reads TGTGCCAGCAGCGAATTGAACACTGAAGCTTTCTTT. Residues: CASSELNTEAFF. V is TRBV7-9 and J is TRBJ1-1; D remains unclear. Trimming took off 5 bases at V and 0 bases at J, with 4 bases between the two ends. In germline, CDR1 is SEHNR, CDR2 FQNEAQ (reference sequence). The CDR3 has 12 amino acids.

As to this clonotype: A much larger clone lies one base from this, so it may be a read error. No conserved phenylalanine or tryptophan is present at the end of the CDR3, so a read error is the likely explanation. The J gene is TRBJ1-5, the V gene TRBV14, with TRBD1 as a possible D gene (5 bases). Between the trimmed V and J ends, which lost 1 base and 0 bases, there was a span of 10 bases. The CDR3 extends over 16 amino acids. Germline CDR1 and CDR2: SGHDN and FVKESK. The DNA for the CDR3 is TGTGCCAGCAGCCAAGGGGGCAGCGTTAGCAATCAGCCCCAGCATTTG. Encoded protein: CASSQGGSVSNQPQHL.